Here is one T cell receptor beta chain with its context. The target antigen is unknown. Approximately 220 ng DNA, about 28,000 T cell genomes, went into each sorted-subset replicate PCR. Clones were read by immunoSEQ multiplex PCR, and TCRdb kept only the in-frame ones, dropping some. Of around 2.1 million clones listed, approximately 95% are singletons. V was cut by 3 bases and J by 9 bases, with 3 bases left in between. The CDR3 sequence is 10 residues long. CDR1 MNHNS and CDR2 SASEGT come from the germline V gene. Division of CD4+ cells produced a CD45RA+ naive subset and a CD45RA-negative memory subset. This record belongs to a study of shared clonotypes between healthy human individuals. Study as a whole: Per-donor plates numbered three CD4 naive, three CD4 memory, two CD8 naive and one CD8 memory. Findings of the study overall: Naive subsets usually exceeded memory subsets in estimated richness.

The chain carries TRBV6-1 and TRBJ1-3; D call uncertain. The specimen sequenced was naive CD4+ T cells sorted from blood. Subset of the sample: CD45RA+ positively selected. The sequence derives from a man younger than 35 in good health. CDR3 in amino acids: CASSEGTIYF. CDR3 coding DNA: TGTGCCAGCAGTGAGGGCACCATATATTTT.